These 5 T cell receptor beta chains originate from one sample sequenced in a study of cytomegalovirus exposure and HLA in healthy donors. The PCR made use of 60 Vbeta and 13 Jbeta primers. Clones were read by immunoSEQ multiplex PCR, and TCRdb kept only the in-frame ones, dropping some. Among more than 100,000 clones, roughly three quarters were seen once, and the ten largest hold approximately 3.7%. Sample: PBMCs. Receptors originate from a man aged 50 or older in good health and CMV-seropositive.

The gene calls are TRBV27 and TRBJ2-1; 12 bases fit TRBD2. Germline assignment: CDR1 MNHEY and CDR2 SMNVEV (reference sequence). This CDR3 has 18 residues. The trim removed 8 bases at V and 5 bases at J, leaving 16 bases unmatched. This CDR3 reads CASLFPRLAGAFHNEQFF. As DNA, the CDR3 is TGTGCCAGCCTCTTTCCGAGACTAGCGGGAGCGTTCCACAATGAGCAGTTCTTC.

The genes are TRBV7-2 and TRBJ2-5; 13 nucleotides align to TRBD2. V lost 1 base and J lost 8; bases outside the gene matches: 7. Germline loops: CDR1 SGHTA, CDR2 FQGNSA. This CDR3 is 16 amino acids long. The DNA of the CDR3 is TGTGCCAGCAGCTTAGAGGGGACTAGCGGGGTGCGTACCCAGTACTTC. This gives the protein CASSLEGTSGVRTQYF.

The chain carries TRBV23-1 and TRBJ1-2; the match to TRBD1 covers 9 bases. TRBV23-1 is an ORF for which the function is uncertain. J gave up 7 bases and V 7 bases, and 16 bases lay outside the gene matches. This CDR3 comprises 16 residues. CDR3 protein: CASNTGTGRSQSGYTF. CDR3 in DNA: TGCGCCAGCAATACCGGGACAGGGAGGTCCCAATCTGGCTACACCTTC.

The chain carries TRBV6-1 and TRBJ2-3, with TRBD2 identical over 11 bases. Germline CDR1 MNHNS, CDR2 SASEGT. After removal of 3 bases from V and 4 bases from J, the junction contained 3 bases not matched to a gene. The length of the CDR3 is 15 residues. The CDR3 region has the DNA TGTGCCAGCAGTGATCTAGCGGGAGGCGCAGATACGCAGTATTTT. Amino acid sequence: CASSDLAGGADTQYF.

The chain carries TRBV6-6 and TRBJ2-1, with 8 bases lining up with TRBD2. CDR1 is MNHNY and CDR2 is SVGAGI in the germline V gene (reference sequence). J was trimmed by 1 base and V by 6 bases; bases with no gene match: 5. The CDR3 sequence is 15 residues long. The CDR3 loop reads CASRLLADSYNEQFF. The CDR3 DNA is TGTGCCAGCAGACTACTAGCGGATTCCTACAATGAGCAGTTCTTC.